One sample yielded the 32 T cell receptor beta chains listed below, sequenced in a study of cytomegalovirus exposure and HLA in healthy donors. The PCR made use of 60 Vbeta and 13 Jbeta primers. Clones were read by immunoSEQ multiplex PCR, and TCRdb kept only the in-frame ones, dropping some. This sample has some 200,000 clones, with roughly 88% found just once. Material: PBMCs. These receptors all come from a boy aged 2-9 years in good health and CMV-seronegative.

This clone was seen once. Here the CDR3 reads CASSQDRDRVPQHF. The CDR3 DNA reads TGCGCCAGCAGCCAAGATAGAGACCGGGTTCCTCAGCATTTT. The chain combines TRBV4-1 with TRBJ1-5; D remains unclear. Germline CDR1 is MGHRA and CDR2 is YSYEKL. The V end was cut by 0 bases, the J end by 13 bases, with 16 bases between. This CDR3 contains 14 residues.

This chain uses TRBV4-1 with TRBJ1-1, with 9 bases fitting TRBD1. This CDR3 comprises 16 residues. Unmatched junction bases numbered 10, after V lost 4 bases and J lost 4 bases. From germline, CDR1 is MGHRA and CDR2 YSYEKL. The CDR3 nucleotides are TGCGCCAGCAGCCCATCCCCCGGACAGGGGTTCACTGAAGCTTTCTTT. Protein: CASSPSPGQGFTEAFF.

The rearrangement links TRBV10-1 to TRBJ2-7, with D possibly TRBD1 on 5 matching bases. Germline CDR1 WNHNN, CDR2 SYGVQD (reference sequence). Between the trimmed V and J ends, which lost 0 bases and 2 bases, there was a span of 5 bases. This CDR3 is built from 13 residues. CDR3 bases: TGCGCCAGCAGTGAGTCGGACACCTACGAGCAGTACTTC. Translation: CASSESDTYEQYF.

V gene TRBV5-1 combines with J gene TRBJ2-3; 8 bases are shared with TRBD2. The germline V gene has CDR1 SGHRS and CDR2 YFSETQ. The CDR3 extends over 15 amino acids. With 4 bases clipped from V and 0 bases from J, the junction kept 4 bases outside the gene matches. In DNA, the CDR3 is TGCGCCAGCAGCCGTAGCGGGGACAGCACAGATACGCAGTATTTT. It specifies CASSRSGDSTDTQYF.

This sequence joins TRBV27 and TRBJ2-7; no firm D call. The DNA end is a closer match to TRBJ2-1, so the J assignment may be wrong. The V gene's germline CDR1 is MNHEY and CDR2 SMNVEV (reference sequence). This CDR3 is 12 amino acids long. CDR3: CASTSTGGEQFF. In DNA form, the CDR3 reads TGTGCCAGCACCTCAACGGGTGGTGAGCAGTTCTTC.

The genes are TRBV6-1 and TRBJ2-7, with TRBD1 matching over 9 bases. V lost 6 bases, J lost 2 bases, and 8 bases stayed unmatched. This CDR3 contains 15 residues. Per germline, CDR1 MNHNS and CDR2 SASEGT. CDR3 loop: CASRRSWTGAYEQYF. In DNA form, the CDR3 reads TGTGCCAGCAGGAGGAGTTGGACAGGGGCCTACGAGCAGTACTTC.

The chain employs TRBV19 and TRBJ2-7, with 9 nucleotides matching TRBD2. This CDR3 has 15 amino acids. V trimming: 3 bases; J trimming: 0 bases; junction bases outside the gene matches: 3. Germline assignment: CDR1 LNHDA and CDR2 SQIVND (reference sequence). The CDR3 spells CASSMRSGSSYEQYF. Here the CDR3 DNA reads TGTGCCAGTAGTATGCGTAGCGGGAGCTCCTACGAGCAGTACTTC.

CDR3 DNA: TGTGCCAGCAGTGAGGGCAGGGGTGGAAACTATGGCTACACCTTC. Its translation is CASSEGRGGNYGYTF. This sequence joins TRBV6-4 and TRBJ1-2; TRBD1 might be the D (6 bases). V gave up 3 bases and J gave up 2 bases, with 13 bases separating them. Germline V gives CDR1 MRHNA, CDR2 SNTAGT. There are 15 residues in the CDR3.

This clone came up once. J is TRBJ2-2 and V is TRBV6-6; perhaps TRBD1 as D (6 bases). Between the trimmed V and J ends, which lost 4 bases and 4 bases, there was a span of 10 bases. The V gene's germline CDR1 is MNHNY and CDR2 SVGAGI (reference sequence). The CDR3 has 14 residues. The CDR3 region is CASSSGAGTGELFF. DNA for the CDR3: TGTGCCAGCAGTTCAGGGGCGGGCACCGGGGAGCTGTTTTTT.

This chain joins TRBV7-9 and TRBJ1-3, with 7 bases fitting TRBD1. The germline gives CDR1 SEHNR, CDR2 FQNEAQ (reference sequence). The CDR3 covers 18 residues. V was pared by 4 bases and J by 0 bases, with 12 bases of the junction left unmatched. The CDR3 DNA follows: TGTGCCAGCAGCTACGCCCCTGGGACAGCAATCTCTGGAAACACCATATATTTT. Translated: CASSYAPGTAISGNTIYF.

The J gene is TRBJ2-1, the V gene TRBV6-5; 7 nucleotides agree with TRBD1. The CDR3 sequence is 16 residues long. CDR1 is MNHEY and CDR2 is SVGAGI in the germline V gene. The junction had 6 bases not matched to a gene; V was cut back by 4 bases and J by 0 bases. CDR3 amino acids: CASSSHRDSSYNEQFF. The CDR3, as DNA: TGTGCCAGCAGTTCCCACAGGGACAGCTCCTACAATGAGCAGTTCTTC.

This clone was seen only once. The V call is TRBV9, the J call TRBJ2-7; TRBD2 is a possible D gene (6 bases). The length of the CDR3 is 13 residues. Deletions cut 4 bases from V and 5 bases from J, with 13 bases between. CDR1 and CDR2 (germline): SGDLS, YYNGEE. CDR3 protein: CASSYRLGDEQYF. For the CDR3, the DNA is TGTGCCAGCAGCTATAGACTAGGTGACGAGCAGTACTTC.

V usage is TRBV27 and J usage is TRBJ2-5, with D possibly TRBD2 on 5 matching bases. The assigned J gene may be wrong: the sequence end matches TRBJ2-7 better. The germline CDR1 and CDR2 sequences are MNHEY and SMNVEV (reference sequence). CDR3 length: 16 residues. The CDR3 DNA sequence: TGTGCCAGCAGTTTAAAGAACGGAGGATACTCCTACGAGCAGTACTTC. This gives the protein CASSLKNGGYSYEQYF.

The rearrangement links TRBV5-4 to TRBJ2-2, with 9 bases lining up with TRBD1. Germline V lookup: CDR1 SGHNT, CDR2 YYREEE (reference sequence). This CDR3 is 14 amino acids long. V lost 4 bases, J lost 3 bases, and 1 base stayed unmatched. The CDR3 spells CASSRDRDTGELFF. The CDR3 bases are TGTGCCAGCAGCCGGGACAGGGACACCGGGGAGCTGTTTTTT.

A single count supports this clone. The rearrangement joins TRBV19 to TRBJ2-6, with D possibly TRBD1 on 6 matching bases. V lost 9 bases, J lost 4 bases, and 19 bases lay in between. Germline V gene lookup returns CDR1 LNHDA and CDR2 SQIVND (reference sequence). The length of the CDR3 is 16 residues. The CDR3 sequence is CASLKVQGTGANVLTF. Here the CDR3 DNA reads TGTGCCAGCCTAAAGGTACAGGGTACCGGGGCCAACGTCCTGACTTTC.

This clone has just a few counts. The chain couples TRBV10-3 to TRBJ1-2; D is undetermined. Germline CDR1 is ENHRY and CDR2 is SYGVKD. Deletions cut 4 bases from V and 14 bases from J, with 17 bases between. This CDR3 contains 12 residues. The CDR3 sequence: CAISATDVGKTF. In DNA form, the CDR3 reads TGTGCCATCAGTGCCACAGACGTCGGGAAGACCTTC.

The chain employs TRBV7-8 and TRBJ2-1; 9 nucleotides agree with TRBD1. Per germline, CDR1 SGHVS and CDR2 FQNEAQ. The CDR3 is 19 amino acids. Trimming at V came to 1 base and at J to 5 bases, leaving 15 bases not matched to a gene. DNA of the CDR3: TGTGCCAGCAGCTTAGTATTCTTCTCTTCGACAGGGGGGGACAATGAGCAGTTCTTC. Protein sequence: CASSLVFFSSTGGDNEQFF.

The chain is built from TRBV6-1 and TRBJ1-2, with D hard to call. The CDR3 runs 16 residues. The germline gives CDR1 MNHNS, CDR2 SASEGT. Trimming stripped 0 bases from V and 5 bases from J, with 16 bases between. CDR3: CASSEARAAPYYGYTF. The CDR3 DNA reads TGTGCCAGCAGTGAAGCCCGAGCAGCGCCCTATTATGGCTACACCTTC.

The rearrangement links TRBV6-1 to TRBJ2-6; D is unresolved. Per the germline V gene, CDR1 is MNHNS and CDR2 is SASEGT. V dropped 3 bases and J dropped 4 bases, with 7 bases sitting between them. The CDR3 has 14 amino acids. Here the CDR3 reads CASSDAAGANVLTF. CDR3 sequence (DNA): TGTGCCAGCAGTGATGCGGCGGGGGCCAACGTCCTGACTTTC.

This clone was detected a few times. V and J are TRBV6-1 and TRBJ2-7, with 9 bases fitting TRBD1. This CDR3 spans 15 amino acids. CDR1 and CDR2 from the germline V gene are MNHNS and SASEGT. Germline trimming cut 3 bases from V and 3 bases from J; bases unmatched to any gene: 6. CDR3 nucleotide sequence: TGTGCCAGCAGTGAGGGACAGGGCGTGAACTACGAGCAGTACTTC. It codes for CASSEGQGVNYEQYF.

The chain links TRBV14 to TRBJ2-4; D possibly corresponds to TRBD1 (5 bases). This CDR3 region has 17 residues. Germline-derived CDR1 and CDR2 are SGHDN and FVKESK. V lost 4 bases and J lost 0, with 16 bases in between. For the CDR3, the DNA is TGTGCCAGCAGCCTATCGACAGTAAGGGGAGCCAAAAACATTCAGTACTTC. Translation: CASSLSTVRGAKNIQYF.

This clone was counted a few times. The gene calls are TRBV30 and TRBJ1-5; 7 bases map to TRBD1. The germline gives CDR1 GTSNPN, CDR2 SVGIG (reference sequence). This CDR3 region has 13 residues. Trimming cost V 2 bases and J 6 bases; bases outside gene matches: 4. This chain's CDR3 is CAWSRGDSQPQHF. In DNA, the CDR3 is TGTGCCTGGAGTAGGGGGGACAGTCAGCCCCAGCATTTT. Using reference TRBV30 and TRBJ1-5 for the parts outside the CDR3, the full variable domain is SQTIHQWPATLVQPVGSPLSLECTVEGTSNPNLYWYRQAAGRGLQLLFYSVGIGQISSEVPQNLSASRPQDRQFILSSKKLLLSDSGFYLCAWSRGDSQPQHFGDGTRLSIL.

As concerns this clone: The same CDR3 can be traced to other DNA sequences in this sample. Here the CDR3 DNA reads TGTGCCAGCAGCTTTAGGGGAGGCGATGAGCAGTTCTTC. Translated, it gives CASSFRGGDEQFF. V usage is TRBV5-4 and J usage is TRBJ2-1, with D tentatively TRBD2 (6 bases). The germline V gene has CDR1 SGHNT and CDR2 YYREEE (reference sequence). Trimming removed 2 bases from V and 8 bases from J, with 11 bases in between. The CDR3 is made up of 13 amino acids.

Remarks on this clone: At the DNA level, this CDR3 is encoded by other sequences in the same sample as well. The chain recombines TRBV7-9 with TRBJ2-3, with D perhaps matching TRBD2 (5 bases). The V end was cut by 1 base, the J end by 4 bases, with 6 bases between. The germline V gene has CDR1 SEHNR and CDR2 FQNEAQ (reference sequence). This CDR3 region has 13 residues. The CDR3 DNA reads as TGTGCCAGCAGCTTAGGGGGAGCAGATACGCAGTATTTT. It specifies CASSLGGADTQYF.

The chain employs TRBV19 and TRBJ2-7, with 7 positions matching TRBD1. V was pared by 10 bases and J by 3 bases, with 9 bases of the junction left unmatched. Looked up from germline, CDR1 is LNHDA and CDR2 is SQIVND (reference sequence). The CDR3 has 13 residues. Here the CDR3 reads CAKRQGPVYEQYF. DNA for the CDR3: TGTGCCAAAAGACAGGGTCCAGTCTACGAGCAGTACTTC.

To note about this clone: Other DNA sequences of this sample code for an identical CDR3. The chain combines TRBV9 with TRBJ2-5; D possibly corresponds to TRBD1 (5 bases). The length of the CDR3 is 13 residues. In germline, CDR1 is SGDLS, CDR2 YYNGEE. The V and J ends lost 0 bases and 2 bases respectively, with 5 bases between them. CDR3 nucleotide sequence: TGTGCCAGCAGCGTAGCAGGGCAAGAGACCCAGTACTTC. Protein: CASSVAGQETQYF.

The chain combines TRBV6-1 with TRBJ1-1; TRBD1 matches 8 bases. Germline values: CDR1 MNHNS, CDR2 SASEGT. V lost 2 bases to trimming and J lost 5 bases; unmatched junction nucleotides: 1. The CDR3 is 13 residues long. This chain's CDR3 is CASSEYRGTEAFF. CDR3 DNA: TGTGCCAGCAGTGAATACAGGGGGACTGAAGCTTTCTTT.

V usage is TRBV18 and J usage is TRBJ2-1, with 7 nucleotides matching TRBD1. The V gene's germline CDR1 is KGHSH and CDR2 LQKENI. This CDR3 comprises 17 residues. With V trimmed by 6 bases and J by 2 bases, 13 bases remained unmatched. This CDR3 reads CASSPGRGLRAYNEQFF. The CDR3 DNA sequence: TGTGCCAGCTCGCCTGGTAGGGGGCTTCGGGCCTACAATGAGCAGTTCTTC.

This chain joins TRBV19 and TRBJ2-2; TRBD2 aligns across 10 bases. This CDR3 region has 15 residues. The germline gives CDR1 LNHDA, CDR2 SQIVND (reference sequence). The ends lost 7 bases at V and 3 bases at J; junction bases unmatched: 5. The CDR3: CASMRTSGDTGELFF. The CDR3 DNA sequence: TGTGCCAGTATGAGGACTAGCGGCGACACCGGGGAGCTGTTTTTT.

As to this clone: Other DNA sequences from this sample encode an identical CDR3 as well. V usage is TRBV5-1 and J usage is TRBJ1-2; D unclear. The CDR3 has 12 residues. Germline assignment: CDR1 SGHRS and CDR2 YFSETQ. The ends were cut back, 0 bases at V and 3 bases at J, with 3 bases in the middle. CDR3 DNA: TGCGCCAGCAGCTTGGGCGACTATGGCTACACCTTC. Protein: CASSLGDYGYTF.

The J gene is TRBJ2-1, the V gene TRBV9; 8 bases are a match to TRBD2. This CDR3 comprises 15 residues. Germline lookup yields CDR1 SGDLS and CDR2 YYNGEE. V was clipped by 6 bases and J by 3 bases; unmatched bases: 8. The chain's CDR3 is CASNGLSGGYNEQFF. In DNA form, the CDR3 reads TGTGCCAGCAACGGGTTGAGCGGGGGCTACAATGAGCAGTTCTTC.

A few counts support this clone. The CDR3 DNA reads TGCGCCAGCAGCTTGATCGGGAACAATGAGCAGTTCTTC. Translated, it gives CASSLIGNNEQFF. This chain uses TRBV5-1 with TRBJ2-1, with a possible D match to TRBD2 (5 bases). The CDR3 has 13 residues. Germline CDR1 is SGHRS and CDR2 is YFSETQ. V was clipped by 1 base and J by 5 bases, with 7 bases between them.